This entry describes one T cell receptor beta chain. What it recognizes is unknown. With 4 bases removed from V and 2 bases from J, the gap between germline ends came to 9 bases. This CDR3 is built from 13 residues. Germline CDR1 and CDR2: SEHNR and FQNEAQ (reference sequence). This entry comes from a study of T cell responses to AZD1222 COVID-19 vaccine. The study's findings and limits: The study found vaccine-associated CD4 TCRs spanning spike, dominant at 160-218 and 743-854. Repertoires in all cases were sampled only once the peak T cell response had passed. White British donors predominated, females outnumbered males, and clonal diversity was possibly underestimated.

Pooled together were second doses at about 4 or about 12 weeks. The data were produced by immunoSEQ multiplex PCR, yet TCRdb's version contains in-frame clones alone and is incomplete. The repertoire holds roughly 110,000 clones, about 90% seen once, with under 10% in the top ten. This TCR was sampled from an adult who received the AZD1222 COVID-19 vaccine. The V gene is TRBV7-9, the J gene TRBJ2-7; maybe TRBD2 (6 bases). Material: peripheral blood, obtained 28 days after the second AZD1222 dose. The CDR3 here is CASSSGLAYEQYF. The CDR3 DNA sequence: TGTGCCAGCAGCTCGGGACTTGCCTACGAGCAGTACTTC.